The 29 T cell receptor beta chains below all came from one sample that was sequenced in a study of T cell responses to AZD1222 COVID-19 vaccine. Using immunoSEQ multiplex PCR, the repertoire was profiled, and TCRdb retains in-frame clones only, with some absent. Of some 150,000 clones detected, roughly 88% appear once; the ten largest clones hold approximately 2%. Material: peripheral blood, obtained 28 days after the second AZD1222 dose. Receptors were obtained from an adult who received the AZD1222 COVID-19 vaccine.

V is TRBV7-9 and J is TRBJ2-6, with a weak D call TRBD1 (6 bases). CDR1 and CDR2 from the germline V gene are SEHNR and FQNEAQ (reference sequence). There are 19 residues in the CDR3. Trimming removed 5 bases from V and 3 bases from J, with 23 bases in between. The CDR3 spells CASSRADSRRGVGANVLTF. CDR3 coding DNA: TGTGCCAGCAGCCGCGCGGACAGCCGACGTGGGGTTGGGGCCAACGTCCTGACTTTC.

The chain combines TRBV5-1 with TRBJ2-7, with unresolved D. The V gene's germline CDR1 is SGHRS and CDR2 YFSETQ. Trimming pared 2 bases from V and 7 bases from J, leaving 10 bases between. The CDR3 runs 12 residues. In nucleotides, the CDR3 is TGCGCCAGCAGCTTCCACTGGGGTGAGCAGTACTTC. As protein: CASSFHWGEQYF.

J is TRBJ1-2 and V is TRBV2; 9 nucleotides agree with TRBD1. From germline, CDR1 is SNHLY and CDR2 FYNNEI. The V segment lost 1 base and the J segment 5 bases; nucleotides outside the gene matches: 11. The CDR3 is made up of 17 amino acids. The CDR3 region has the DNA TGTGCCAGCAGTGAAGGGGACAGGGACTTAGTGGGGTATGGCTACACCTTC. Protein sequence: CASSEGDRDLVGYGYTF.

This CDR3 reads CASSYRDKVWEQYF. DNA for the CDR3: TGTGCCAGCAGTTACCGCGACAAGGTTTGGGAGCAGTACTTC. This chain connects TRBV6-5 to TRBJ2-7; D is unresolved. The CDR3 extends over 14 amino acids. Trimming cost V 2 bases and J 7 bases, with 15 bases left between them. CDR1 MNHEY and CDR2 SVGAGI come from the germline V gene.

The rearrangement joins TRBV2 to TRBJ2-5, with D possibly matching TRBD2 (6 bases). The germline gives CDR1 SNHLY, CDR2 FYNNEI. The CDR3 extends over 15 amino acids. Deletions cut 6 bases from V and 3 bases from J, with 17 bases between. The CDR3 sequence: CASRQELAGKETQYF. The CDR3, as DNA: TGTGCCAGCAGACAAGAACTAGCTGGGAAAGAGACCCAGTACTTC.

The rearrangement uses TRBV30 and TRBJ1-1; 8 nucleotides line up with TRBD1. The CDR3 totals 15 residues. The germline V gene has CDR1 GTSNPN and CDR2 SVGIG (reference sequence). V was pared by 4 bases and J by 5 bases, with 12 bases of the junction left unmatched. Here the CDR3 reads CAWNTGQGRFTEAFF. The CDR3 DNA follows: TGTGCCTGGAACACCGGACAGGGAAGATTTACTGAAGCTTTCTTT.

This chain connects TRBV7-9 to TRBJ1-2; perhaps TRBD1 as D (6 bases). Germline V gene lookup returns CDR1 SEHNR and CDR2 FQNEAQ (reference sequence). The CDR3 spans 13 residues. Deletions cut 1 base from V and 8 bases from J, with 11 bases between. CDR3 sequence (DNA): TGTGCCAGCAGCTTAGTAGCCGGGGGCGGCTACACCTTC. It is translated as CASSLVAGGGYTF.

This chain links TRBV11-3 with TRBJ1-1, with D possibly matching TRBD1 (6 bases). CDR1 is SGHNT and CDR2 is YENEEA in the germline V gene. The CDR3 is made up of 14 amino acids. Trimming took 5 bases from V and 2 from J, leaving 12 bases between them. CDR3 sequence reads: CASSLAGVNTEAFF. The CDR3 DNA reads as TGTGCCAGCAGCCTAGCAGGGGTTAACACTGAAGCTTTCTTT.

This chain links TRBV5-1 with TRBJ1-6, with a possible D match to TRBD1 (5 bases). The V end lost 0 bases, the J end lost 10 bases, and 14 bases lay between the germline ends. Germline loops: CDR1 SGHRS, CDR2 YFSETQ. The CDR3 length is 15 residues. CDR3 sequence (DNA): TGCGCCAGCAGCTTGGTTCAGGGAAAGGGGTCACCCCTCCACTTT. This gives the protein CASSLVQGKGSPLHF.

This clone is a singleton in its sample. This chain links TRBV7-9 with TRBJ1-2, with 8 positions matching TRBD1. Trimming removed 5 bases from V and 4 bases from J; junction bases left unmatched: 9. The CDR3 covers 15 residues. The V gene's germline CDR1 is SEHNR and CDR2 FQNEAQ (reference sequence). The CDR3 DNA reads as TGTGCCAGCAGCCCATCTCGGGACAGGAGCTATGGCTACACCTTC. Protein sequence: CASSPSRDRSYGYTF.

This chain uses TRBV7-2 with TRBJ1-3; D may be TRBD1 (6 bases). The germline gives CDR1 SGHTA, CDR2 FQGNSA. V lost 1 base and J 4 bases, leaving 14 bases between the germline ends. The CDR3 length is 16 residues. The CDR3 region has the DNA TGTGCCAGCAGCTTAGACCTCCGGGGGCCCGGAAACACCATATATTTT. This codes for CASSLDLRGPGNTIYF.

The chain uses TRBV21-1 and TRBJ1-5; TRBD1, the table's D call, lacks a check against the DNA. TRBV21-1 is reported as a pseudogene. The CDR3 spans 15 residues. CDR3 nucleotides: TGTGCCAACCCGAGGGGGACAGGGGGTTATAGGCCCCAGCATTTT. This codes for CANPRGTGGYRPQHF.

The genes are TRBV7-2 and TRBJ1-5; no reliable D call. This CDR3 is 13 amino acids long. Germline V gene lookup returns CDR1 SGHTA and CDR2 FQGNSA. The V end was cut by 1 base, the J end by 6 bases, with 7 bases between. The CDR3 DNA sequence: TGTGCCAGCAGCTTAGTAACGGGTCAGCCCCAGCATTTT. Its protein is CASSLVTGQPQHF.

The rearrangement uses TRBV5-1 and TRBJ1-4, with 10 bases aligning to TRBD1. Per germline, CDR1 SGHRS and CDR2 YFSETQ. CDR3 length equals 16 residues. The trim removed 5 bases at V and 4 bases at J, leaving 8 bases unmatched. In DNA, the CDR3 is TGCGCCAGCAGTACGGGACAGGGGCATCTTAATGAAAAACTGTTTTTT. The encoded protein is CASSTGQGHLNEKLFF. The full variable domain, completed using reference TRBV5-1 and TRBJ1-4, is KAGVTQTPRYLIKTRGQQVTLSCSPISGHRSVSWYQQTPGQGLQFLFEYFSETQRNKGNFPGRFSGRQFSNSRSEMNVSTLELGDSALYLCASSTGQGHLNEKLFFGSGTQLSVL.

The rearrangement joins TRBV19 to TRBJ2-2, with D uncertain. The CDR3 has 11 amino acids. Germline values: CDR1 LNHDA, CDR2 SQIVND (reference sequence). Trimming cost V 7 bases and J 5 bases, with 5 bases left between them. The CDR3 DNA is TGTGCCAGTACGATGACCGGGGAGCTGTTTTTT. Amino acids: CASTMTGELFF.

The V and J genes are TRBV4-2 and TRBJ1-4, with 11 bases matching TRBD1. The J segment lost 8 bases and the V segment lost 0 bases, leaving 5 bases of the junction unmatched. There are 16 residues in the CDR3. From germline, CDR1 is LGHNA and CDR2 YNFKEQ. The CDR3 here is CASSQEGTGGIEKLFF. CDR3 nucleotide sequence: TGTGCCAGCAGCCAAGAGGGGACAGGGGGAATAGAAAAACTGTTTTTT.

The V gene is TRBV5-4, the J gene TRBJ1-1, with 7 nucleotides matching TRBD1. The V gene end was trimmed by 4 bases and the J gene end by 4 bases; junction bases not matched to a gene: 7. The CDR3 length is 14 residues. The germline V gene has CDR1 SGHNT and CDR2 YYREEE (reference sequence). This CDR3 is CASSALQGTTEAFF. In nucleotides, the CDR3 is TGTGCCAGCAGCGCCTTACAGGGGACCACTGAAGCTTTCTTT.

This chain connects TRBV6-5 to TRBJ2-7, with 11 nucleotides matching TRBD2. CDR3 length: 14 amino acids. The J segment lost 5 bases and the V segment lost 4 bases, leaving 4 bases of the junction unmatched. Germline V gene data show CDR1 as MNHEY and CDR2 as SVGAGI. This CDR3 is CASSWLAGGDEQYF. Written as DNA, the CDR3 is TGTGCCAGCAGTTGGCTAGCGGGAGGCGACGAGCAGTACTTC.

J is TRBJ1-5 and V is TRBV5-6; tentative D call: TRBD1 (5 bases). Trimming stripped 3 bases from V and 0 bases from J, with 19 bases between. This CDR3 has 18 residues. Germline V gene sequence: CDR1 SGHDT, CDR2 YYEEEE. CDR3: CASSYKTTGTDSNQPQHF. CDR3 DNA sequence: TGTGCCAGCAGCTATAAAACAACCGGGACTGATAGCAATCAGCCCCAGCATTTT.

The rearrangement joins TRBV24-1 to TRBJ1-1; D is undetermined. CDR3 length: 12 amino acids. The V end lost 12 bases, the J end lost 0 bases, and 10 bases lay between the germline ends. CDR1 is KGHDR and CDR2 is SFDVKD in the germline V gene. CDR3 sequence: CAVHPVNTEAFF. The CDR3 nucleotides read TGTGCCGTCCACCCAGTGAACACTGAAGCTTTCTTT.

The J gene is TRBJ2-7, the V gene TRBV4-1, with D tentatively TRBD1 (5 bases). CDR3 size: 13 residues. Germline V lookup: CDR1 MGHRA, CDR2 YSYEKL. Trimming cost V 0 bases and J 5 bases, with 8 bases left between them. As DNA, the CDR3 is TGCGCCAGCAGCCAAGATATGGACAACGAGCAGTACTTC. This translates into CASSQDMDNEQYF.

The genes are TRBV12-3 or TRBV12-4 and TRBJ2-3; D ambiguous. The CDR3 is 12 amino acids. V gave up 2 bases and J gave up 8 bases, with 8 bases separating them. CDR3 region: CASSLKGGTQYF. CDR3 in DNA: TGTGCCAGCAGTTTAAAAGGTGGTACGCAGTATTTT.

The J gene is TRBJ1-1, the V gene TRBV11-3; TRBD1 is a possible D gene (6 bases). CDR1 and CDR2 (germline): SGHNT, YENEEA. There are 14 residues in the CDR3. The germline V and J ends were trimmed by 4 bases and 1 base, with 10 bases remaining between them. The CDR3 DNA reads TGTGCCAGCAGCTCCGGACAGAAGAACACTGAAGCTTTCTTT. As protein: CASSSGQKNTEAFF.

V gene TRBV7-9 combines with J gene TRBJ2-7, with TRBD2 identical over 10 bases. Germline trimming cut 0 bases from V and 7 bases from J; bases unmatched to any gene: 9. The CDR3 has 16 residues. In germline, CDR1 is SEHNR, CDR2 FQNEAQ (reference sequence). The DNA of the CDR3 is TGTGCCAGCAGCTTAGCGGGTAGCGGGAGGAGAGATGAGCAGTACTTC. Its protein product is CASSLAGSGRRDEQYF.

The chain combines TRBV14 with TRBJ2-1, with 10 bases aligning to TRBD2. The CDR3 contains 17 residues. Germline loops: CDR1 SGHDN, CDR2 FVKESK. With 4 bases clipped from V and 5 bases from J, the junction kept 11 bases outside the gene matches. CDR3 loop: CASSPLAGAAVNNEQFF. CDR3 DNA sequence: TGTGCCAGCAGCCCCCTAGCGGGGGCGGCCGTAAACAATGAGCAGTTCTTC.

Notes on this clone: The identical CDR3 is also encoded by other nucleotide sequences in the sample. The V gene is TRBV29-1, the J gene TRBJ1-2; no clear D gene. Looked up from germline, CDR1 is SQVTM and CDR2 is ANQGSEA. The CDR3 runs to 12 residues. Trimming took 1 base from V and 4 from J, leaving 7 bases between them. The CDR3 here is CSVEGSPYGYTF. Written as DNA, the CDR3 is TGCAGCGTTGAAGGCAGCCCCTATGGCTACACCTTC. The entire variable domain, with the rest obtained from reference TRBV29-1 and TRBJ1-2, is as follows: SAVISQKPSRDICQRGTSLTIQCQVDSQVTMMFWYRQQPGQSLTLIATANQGSEATYESGFVIDKFPISRPNLTFSTLTVSNMSPEDSSIYLCSVEGSPYGYTFGSGTRLTVV.

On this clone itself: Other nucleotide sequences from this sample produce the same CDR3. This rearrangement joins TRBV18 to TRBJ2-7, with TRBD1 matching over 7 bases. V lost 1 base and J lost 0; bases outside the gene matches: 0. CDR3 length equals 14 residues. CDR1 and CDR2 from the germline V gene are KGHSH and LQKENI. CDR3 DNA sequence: TGTGCCAGCTCACCACGGGACAGCTCCTACGAGCAGTACTTC. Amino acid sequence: CASSPRDSSYEQYF.

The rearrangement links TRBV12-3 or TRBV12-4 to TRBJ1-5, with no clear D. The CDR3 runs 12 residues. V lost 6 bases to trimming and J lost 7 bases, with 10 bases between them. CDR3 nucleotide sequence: TGTGCCAGCAGCGAGTTAGGCCAGCCCCAGCATTTT. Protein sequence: CASSELGQPQHF.

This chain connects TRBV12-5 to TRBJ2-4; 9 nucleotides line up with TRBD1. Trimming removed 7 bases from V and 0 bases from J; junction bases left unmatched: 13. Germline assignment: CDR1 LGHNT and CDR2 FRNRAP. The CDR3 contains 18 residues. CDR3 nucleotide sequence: TGTGCTAGTGTTCCCGGGACAGGGCCACAACTAGCCAAAAACATTCAGTACTTC. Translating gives CASVPGTGPQLAKNIQYF.